These T cell receptor beta chains were read from a single sample in a study of cytomegalovirus exposure and HLA in healthy donors. Profiled with immunoSEQ multiplex PCR; TCRdb holds only in-frame clones, not every one. The data hold about 140,000 clones, with around 83% observed a single time. Specimen: PBMCs. All receptors come from a male donor in good health and CMV-seropositive. Each CDR3 is given with its conserved first and last residue. D genes are given only for firm matches. Clone size, where shown, is once, few, many, or a class for clones that have expanded.

>.|TRBV6-5|TRBD2|TRBJ2-7
CASSKTSGGAHEQYF
TGTGCCAGCAGTAAGACTAGCGGGGGGGCCCACGAGCAGTACTTC
>.|TRBV18|.|TRBJ2-5
CASSNSRGTQETQYF
TGTGCCAGCTCAAACTCCAGGGGCACCCAAGAGACCCAGTACTTC
>.|TRBV9|.|TRBJ1-3
CASSTSDSTTGNTIYF
TGTGCCAGCAGCACCTCCGACAGTACAACTGGAAACACCATATATTTT
>.|TRBV7-9|.|TRBJ2-7
CASSSLDTNYEQYF
TGTGCCAGCAGCTCGTTAGACACGAACTACGAGCAGTACTTC
>.|TRBV28|TRBD1|TRBJ2-7
CASMGTGDHSSYEQYF
TGTGCCAGCATGGGGACAGGGGACCATTCCTCCTACGAGCAGTACTTC
>.|TRBV4-2|.|TRBJ1-2
CASSQEPGDSWGGYTF
TGTGCCAGCAGCCAAGAGCCCGGTGACTCGTGGGGCGGCTACACCTTC
>.|TRBV28|.|TRBJ2-1
CASSRPLSGENEQFF
TGTGCCAGCAGTCGTCCTTTGTCGGGAGAGAATGAGCAGTTCTTC
>.|TRBV19|.|TRBJ1-5
CASRGHRNQPQHF
TGTGCCAGTAGGGGACATCGAAATCAGCCCCAGCATTTT
>.|TRBV12-5|TRBD1|TRBJ1-2
CASAGAGGIGGYTF
TGTGCTAGTGCGGGGGCAGGGGGCATAGGTGGCTACACCTTC
>.|TRBV5-1|.|TRBJ2-6
CASSPLATSGANVLTF
TGCGCCAGCAGCCCTCTAGCGACCTCTGGGGCCAACGTCCTGACTTTC
>few|TRBV9|.|TRBJ1-5
CASSVGDISNQPQHF
TGTGCCAGCAGCGTAGGGGACATAAGCAATCAGCCCCAGCATTTT
>.|TRBV6-1|TRBD2|TRBJ2-1
CASRLGTSGVNEQFF
TGTGCCAGCCGGTTGGGGACTAGCGGGGTCAATGAGCAGTTCTTC
>.|TRBV7-9|TRBD1|TRBJ2-3
CASSIQGAPHTDTQYF
TGTGCCAGCAGCATACAGGGGGCGCCCCACACAGATACGCAGTATTTT
>.|TRBV7-2|TRBD2|TRBJ2-7
CASSLAGGIHEQYF
TGTGCCAGCAGCTTAGCGGGAGGGATCCACGAGCAGTACTTC
>.|TRBV18|.|TRBJ1-4
CASSQQGIATNEKLFF
TGTGCCAGCTCACAGCAGGGTATCGCAACTAATGAAAAACTGTTTTTT
>medium-sized|TRBV4-1|TRBD1|TRBJ2-1
CASSHYRQGENEQFF
TGCGCCAGCAGCCACTATCGACAGGGGGAGAATGAGCAGTTCTTC
>.|TRBV5-4|TRBD1|TRBJ1-2
CASSPTGDYGYTF
TGTGCCAGCAGCCCGACAGGGGACTATGGCTACACCTTC
>once|TRBV19|.|TRBJ2-1
CASSIGGEPYNEQFF
TGTGCCAGTAGTATAGGCGGGGAGCCTTACAATGAGCAGTTCTTC
>.|TRBV14|.|TRBJ2-7
CASSRGRAGSAYEQYF
TGTGCCAGCAGCCGAGGCCGAGCTGGGTCCGCCTACGAGCAGTACTTC
>.|TRBV4-1|TRBD1|TRBJ1-3
CASSQDRSGNTIYF
TGCGCCAGCAGCCAGGACAGGTCAGGAAACACCATATATTTT
>.|TRBV28|TRBD2|TRBJ2-7
CASSHPSGSYEQYF
TGTGCCAGCAGCCACCCTAGCGGATCCTACGAGCAGTACTTC
>.|TRBV19|TRBD1|TRBJ2-7
CASSDGTGPYEQYF
TGTGCCAGTAGTGACGGGACAGGACCCTACGAGCAGTACTTC
>.|TRBV7-6|.|TRBJ2-5
CASSLGQLETQYF
TGTGCCAGCAGCTTAGGACAGTTGGAGACCCAGTACTTC
>few|TRBV5-6|TRBD2|TRBJ2-5
CASREGTSGLFRETQYF
TGTGCCAGCAGAGAGGGGACTAGCGGACTTTTCCGAGAGACCCAGTACTTC
>.|TRBV7-2|TRBD2|TRBJ2-2
CASSFTSGGHGGELFF
TGTGCCAGCAGCTTTACTAGCGGGGGGCACGGCGGGGAGCTGTTTTTT
>.|TRBV13|TRBD2|TRBJ2-3
CASSPQTSGGRGDTQYF
TGTGCCAGCAGCCCTCAGACTAGCGGGGGGCGGGGAGATACGCAGTATTTT
>.|TRBV30|TRBD1|TRBJ1-1
CAWSGPAQGIAEAFF
TGTGCCTGGAGTGGGCCGGCACAGGGGATCGCTGAAGCTTTCTTT
>.|TRBV6-1|.|TRBJ2-3
CASSEARSSYTDTQYF
TGTGCCAGCAGTGAAGCGAGGAGTTCGTACACAGATACGCAGTATTTT
>few|TRBV5-1|.|TRBJ2-7
CASSLVGVWEQYF
TGCGCCAGCAGCTTGGTAGGGGTTTGGGAGCAGTACTTC
>.|TRBV5-1|.|TRBJ2-2
CASSLEGTLNTGELFF
TGCGCCAGCAGCTTGGAAGGGACATTAAACACCGGGGAGCTGTTTTTT
>.|TRBV28|TRBD2|TRBJ2-2
CASSSASGRIGELFF
TGTGCCAGCAGTTCCGCTAGCGGGAGAATCGGGGAGCTGTTTTTT
>.|TRBV18|TRBD2|TRBJ2-1
CASSPPSGAGGFNEQFF
TGTGCCAGCTCACCCCCGTCGGGGGCGGGAGGATTCAATGAGCAGTTCTTC
>.|TRBV18|TRBD1|TRBJ1-1
CASSPRPGTGENTEAFF
TGTGCCAGCTCACCCCGGCCCGGGACAGGGGAGAACACTGAAGCTTTCTTT
>.|TRBV7-3|TRBD2|TRBJ2-1
CASSSGGTNEQFF
TGTGCCAGCAGCTCGGGGGGGACGAATGAGCAGTTCTTC
>.|TRBV18|TRBD1|TRBJ1-2
CASSPPGTGGDSYTF
TGTGCCAGCTCACCACCCGGGACAGGGGGCGACAGCTACACCTTC
>.|TRBV6-6|TRBD2|TRBJ2-7
CASSYSRTSHEQYF
TGTGCCAGCAGTTACTCGAGGACTAGCCACGAGCAGTACTTC
>once|TRBV5-1|TRBD1|TRBJ1-2
CASSLGTGWTYGYTF
TGCGCCAGCAGCTTAGGGACAGGATGGACCTATGGCTACACCTTC
>.|TRBV6-5|TRBD2|TRBJ2-7
CASRYLVSGSTGEQYF
TGTGCCAGCAGATACCTAGTTAGCGGGAGCACGGGCGAGCAGTACTTC
>.|TRBV27|TRBD2|TRBJ2-4
CASSSLAGGRNIQYF
TGTGCCAGCAGTTCCCTAGCGGGGGGGAGGAACATTCAGTACTTC
>.|TRBV6-5|.|TRBJ2-7
CASSYGWERSYEQYF
TGTGCCAGCAGTTACGGGTGGGAGCGATCCTACGAGCAGTACTTC
>.|TRBV7-3|.|TRBJ1-3
CASSPGTAGNTIYF
TGTGCCAGCAGCCCCGGGACTGCTGGAAACACCATATATTTT
>few|TRBV6-5|.|TRBJ1-1
CASSYGRAPLHNEAFF
TGTGCCAGCAGTTACGGGCGGGCCCCGCTGCATAATGAAGCTTTCTTT
>.|TRBV2|.|TRBJ2-7
CASREGGEQYF
TGTGCCAGCAGGGAGGGGGGGGAGCAGTACTTC
>.|TRBV6-5|.|TRBJ2-2
CASSYWTANTGELFF
TGTGCCAGCAGTTACTGGACAGCGAACACCGGGGAGCTGTTTTTT
>.|TRBV2|.|TRBJ2-7
CASSKTPPTYEQYF
TGTGCCAGCAGCAAGACACCACCAACCTACGAGCAGTACTTC
>.|TRBV14|.|TRBJ1-5
CASSQVQGPQHF
TGTGCCAGCAGCCAAGTCCAGGGTCCCCAGCATTTT
>.|TRBV7-2|.|TRBJ2-5
CASSPRRQTLKTQYF
TGTGCCAGCAGCCCGAGGCGACAGACCTTAAAGACCCAGTACTTC
>.|TRBV12-2|.|TRBJ2-3
CARRTSGGPEDTQYF
TGTGCAAGGCGAACTAGCGGGGGACCTGAAGATACGCAGTATTTT
>.|TRBV4-1|TRBD2|TRBJ2-7
CASSQAGLVAYEQYF
TGCGCCAGCAGCCAAGCGGGACTAGTGGCCTACGAGCAGTACTTC
>.|TRBV6-6|.|TRBJ2-7
CASSLRLTVSYEQYF
TGTGCCAGCAGTTTGCGATTGACAGTCTCCTACGAGCAGTACTTC
>.|TRBV5-1|.|TRBJ2-7
CASSNERGYEQYF
TGCGCCAGCAGCAATGAACGAGGCTACGAGCAGTACTTC
>.|TRBV7-9|TRBD2|TRBJ2-7
CASSLKPGLAGGEQYF
TGTGCCAGCAGCTTAAAACCGGGACTAGCGGGAGGCGAGCAGTACTTC
>.|TRBV27|.|TRBJ2-1
CASSLQTGTSRNEQFF
TGTGCCAGCAGTTTGCAGACCGGGACAAGTCGGAATGAGCAGTTCTTC
>.|TRBV7-3|.|TRBJ2-2
CASSVNGHPTGELFF
TGTGCCAGCAGCGTTAATGGACACCCCACCGGGGAGCTGTTTTTT